This is a list of T cell receptor beta chains from one sample in a study of shared clonotypes between healthy human individuals. TCRdb's table, derived via immunoSEQ multiplex PCR, lists solely in-frame clones and lacks some. The sample lists about 2.3 million clones; 80% to 95% were seen once. What was sequenced was naive CD4+ T cells from PBMCs. These TCRs come from a young man in good health. Some clones in this sample may be carry-over from other donors' samples. CDR3s include the opening cysteine and the closing phenylalanine or tryptophan. A D gene is named only where the DNA matches it firmly. Some rows have no size entry. The others give once, few or many, or a class for an expanded clone.

j_gene | abundance | d_gene | v_gene | CDR3nt | CDR3aa
TRBJ2-3 | NA | NA | TRBV7-9 | TGTGCCAGCAGCTTAGTCCTGCGCTCAGATACGCAGTATTTT | CASSLVLRSDTQYF
TRBJ2-6 | NA | NA | TRBV15 | TGTGCCACCAGCGCCAAACCCAGATCTGGGGCCAACGTCCTGACTTTC | CATSAKPRSGANVLTF
TRBJ2-7 | NA | NA | TRBV1 | TGCACCAGCACCCGGTTGGTATGGGCAGGGACGGACGAGCAGTACTTC | CTSTRLVWAGTDEQYF
TRBJ2-1 | once | TRBD2 | TRBV2 | TGTGCCAGCAGAGGTAGCGGGCCCAGCTCCTACAATGAGCAGTTCTTC | CASRGSGPSSYNEQFF
TRBJ2-7 | NA | NA | TRBV5-5 | TGTGCCAGCAGCTTGGCCTGGGGACCCCCACTGGGGGAGCAGTACTTC | CASSLAWGPPLGEQYF
TRBJ1-4 | NA | NA | TRBV7-2 | TGTGCCAGCAGCTTAATGAGCCCCTCGAGTTCTGCAACTAATGAAAAACTGTTTTTT | CASSLMSPSSSATNEKLFF
TRBJ1-1 | NA | NA | TRBV15 | TGTGCCACCAGCGGAACAGGAAATGAAGCTTTCTTT | CATSGTGNEAFF
TRBJ2-7 | NA | TRBD2 | TRBV10-3 | TGTGCCATCAGTGAGTCGAGGTTTGAGCGGGGGCACGAGCAGTACTTC | CAISESRFERGHEQYF
TRBJ1-2 | NA | TRBD1 | TRBV7-6 | TGTGCCAGCAGCTTAGTGGGACAGGGAGACTATGGCTACACCTTC | CASSLVGQGDYGYTF
TRBJ2-7 | NA | TRBD1 | TRBV7-2 | TGTGCCAGCAGCTCATGGACAGGGAAGTCCCACGAGCAGTACTTC | CASSSWTGKSHEQYF
TRBJ2-7 | NA | NA | TRBV7-2 | TGTGCCAGCAGCCTACCAGACCACGAGCAGTACTTC | CASSLPDHEQYF
TRBJ1-5 | NA | NA | TRBV7-2 | TGTGCCAGCAGCTTTGGCCGGGGCCCGGGGCAGCCCCAGCATTTT | CASSFGRGPGQPQHF
TRBJ1-5 | NA | NA | TRBV7-2 | TGTGCCAGCAGCCTACGCCCTCGAGACAATCAGCCCCAGCATTTT | CASSLRPRDNQPQHF
TRBJ1-1 | NA | NA | TRBV11-3 | TGTGCCAGCAGCCCGTCGGGACGACCAGACACTGAAGCTTTCTTT | CASSPSGRPDTEAFF
TRBJ2-7 | NA | NA | TRBV23-1 | TGCGCCAGCATTCGAGGGGGGGGAAGCTCCTACGAGCAGTACTTC | CASIRGGGSSYEQYF
TRBJ2-1 | NA | NA | TRBV7-9 | TGTGCCAGCAGCTTACAATGGAATGAGCAGTTCTTC | CASSLQWNEQFF
TRBJ2-7 | few | NA | TRBV6-1 | TGTGCCAGCAGTGAGGCAGGAGGCCCTTTCTACGAGCAGTACTTC | CASSEAGGPFYEQYF
TRBJ1-4 | NA | NA | TRBV4-3 | TGCGCCAGCAGCCAAGGGACTCCCGAACGGGCTGAAAAACTGTTTTTT | CASSQGTPERAEKLFF
TRBJ1-1 | NA | NA | TRBV5-1 | TGCGCCAGCGGAATGGACAGCAACACTGAAGCTTTCTTT | CASGMDSNTEAFF
TRBJ2-1 | NA | TRBD1 | TRBV5-6 | TGTGCCAGCAGCCCCCCGTGGACAGGGGTTTACAATGAGCAGTTCTTC | CASSPPWTGVYNEQFF
TRBJ2-3 | NA | TRBD2 | TRBV12-5 | TGTGCTAGTGCCCCAGCGGGAGCCACAGATACGCAGTATTTT | CASAPAGATDTQYF
TRBJ1-2 | NA | NA | TRBV5-1 | TGCGCCAGCAGCTTGTACGGGGGATCGGCTAACTATGGCTACACCTTC | CASSLYGGSANYGYTF
TRBJ1-1 | NA | NA | TRBV18 | TGTGCCAGCTCACCGATAGGAACGAACACTGAAGCTTTCTTT | CASSPIGTNTEAFF
TRBJ2-7 | NA | TRBD2 | TRBV30 | TGTGCCTGGAGTTCCCGACTAGCGGGAGCCACCCACGAGCAGTACTTC | CAWSSRLAGATHEQYF
TRBJ2-6 | NA | NA | TRBV6-1 | TGTGCCAGCAGTGTTCTCCCGCAGGGAGTGTTCCTCTCTGGGGCCAACGTCCTGACTTTC | CASSVLPQGVFLSGANVLTF
TRBJ1-2 | NA | NA | TRBV7-9 | TGTGCCAGCAGCTTAGTTAAGAGGGATTATGGCTACACCTTC | CASSLVKRDYGYTF
TRBJ2-7 | NA | NA | TRBV7-9 | TGTGCCAGCAGCGCATCCGGGACCCGGGGCGAGCAGTACTTC | CASSASGTRGEQYF
TRBJ2-1 | NA | NA | TRBV18 | TGTGCCAGCTCACCATCGACAGGGAGGAATGAGCAGTTCTTC | CASSPSTGRNEQFF
TRBJ2-7 | NA | TRBD2 | TRBV4-3 | TGCGCCAGCAGCCAACTCAGCGGGAGTTCCTACGAGCAGTACTTC | CASSQLSGSSYEQYF
TRBJ1-3 | NA | NA | TRBV18 | TGTGCCAGCTCACCACCGACACAAATCTCTGGAAACACCATATATTTT | CASSPPTQISGNTIYF
TRBJ2-2 | NA | NA | TRBV19 | TGTGCCAGTTCCCCCCTCGCGAACACCGGGGAGCTGTTTTTT | CASSPLANTGELFF
TRBJ2-7 | NA | TRBD1 | TRBV5-1 | TGCGCCAGCAGCCTAGGACAGGGTGGTGGAAGGGTTTTCTACGAGCAGTACTTC | CASSLGQGGGRVFYEQYF